This T cell receptor (beta chain) was profiled in a study of cytomegalovirus exposure and HLA in healthy donors. Profiling relied on immunoSEQ multiplex PCR, and the TCRdb table lists in-frame clones only, not all of them. The sample has 200,000 to 250,000 clones, about nine tenths seen once; the top ten hold 2% to 2.5%. This CDR3 is 17 amino acids long. V trimming: 4 bases; J trimming: 2 bases; junction bases outside the gene matches: 7. Per germline, CDR1 GTSNPN and CDR2 SVGIG (reference sequence). The sequence came from a woman younger than 35 in good health and CMV-seropositive. This chain links TRBV30 with TRBJ2-2; 13 bases align to TRBD2. Sequenced: PBMCs. The DNA for the CDR3 is TGTGCCTGGACGAGACTAGCGGGAGGTCTCAACACCGGGGAGCTGTTTTTT. This encodes CAWTRLAGGLNTGELFF. Based on the CDR3 plus reference TRBV30 and TRBJ2-2, the full variable domain is SQTIHQWPATLVQPVGSPLSLECTVEGTSNPNLYWYRQAAGRGLQLLFYSVGIGQISSEVPQNLSASRPQDRQFILSSKKLLLSDSGFYLCAWTRLAGGLNTGELFFGEGSRLTVL.